Listed below are T cell receptor beta chains from one sample, sequenced in a study of T cells in Graves' hyperthyroidism and ophthalmopathy. One entry per CDR3 protein results from TCRdb running MiXCR on the multiplex PCR reads. The sample lists a few hundred thousand distinct CDR3 sequences; roughly 14% were seen once. The sequencing input was blood. The receptor set was obtained from a woman aged 18-29 years with Graves' hyperthyroidism that later progressed to Graves' ophthalmopathy. Both conserved end residues are part of each CDR3.

V gene	J gene	CDR3 length	CDR3 protein
TRBV10-3	TRBJ2-7	19	CAISESVGRLAGSSYEQYF
TRBV19	TRBJ2-7	16	CASSIGIAGLSYEQYF
TRBV5-1	TRBJ2-4	14	CASSWVGPGDIQYF
TRBV7-8	TRBJ1-5	15	CASSPYTFSNQPQHF
TRBV14	TRBJ2-2	16	CASSAQRQGLTGELFF
TRBV29-1	TRBJ2-1	15	CSVEKPTSGIYEQFF
TRBV20-1	TRBJ2-7	12	CSVLRGVDEQYF
TRBV7-2	TRBJ2-3	16	CASSTGLAGSTDTQYF
TRBV19	TRBJ2-3	13	CASSTGQPDTQYF
TRBV12-3/TRBV12-4	TRBJ1-1	10	CASGDTEAFF
TRBV9	TRBJ2-3	12	CASSARTDTQYF
TRBV14	TRBJ2-3	16	CASSPRLAGAADTQYF
TRBV2	TRBJ2-7	14	CASSRVPETYEQYF
TRBV5-1	TRBJ1-5	14	CASSLSAGDQPQHF
TRBV6-2/TRBV6-3	TRBJ2-1	20	CASSYSTRQHFESSYNEQFF
TRBV6-5	TRBJ2-1	13	CASSYGSGDEQFF
TRBV6-6	TRBJ2-7	17	CASSYSPIGGKTYEQYF
TRBV28	TRBJ1-2	14	CASTSPGLGSGYTF
TRBV28	TRBJ2-7	15	CASSLLGTQSYEQYF
TRBV19	TRBJ2-3	17	CASSILGLAGLTDTQYF
TRBV27	TRBJ2-1	14	CASSPRGGADEQFF
TRBV12-3/TRBV12-4	TRBJ1-2	13	CASSLGGVGGYTF
TRBV28	TRBJ1-5	15	CASSLLGVSNQPQHF
TRBV20-1	TRBJ1-2	14	CSARNSWRDYGYTF
TRBV27	TRBJ2-7	13	CASSLSPFREQYF
TRBV3-1	TRBJ1-2	14	CASSKTASAGGYTF
TRBV14	TRBJ1-4	12	CASSHVSEKLFF
TRBV29-1	TRBJ2-7	15	CSVEVAGAPTYEQYF
TRBV7-2	TRBJ2-5	15	CASSFSGTIQETQYF
TRBV2	TRBJ2-3	16	CASTKWGGVILDTQYF
TRBV19	TRBJ2-5	15	CASRAPAGGKETQYF
TRBV20-1	TRBJ2-1	16	CSSFKSDQGSYNEQFF
TRBV7-2	TRBJ2-1	11	CASSTGLEQFF
TRBV7-2	TRBJ2-7	16	CASSLVPGLAGLEQYF
TRBV19	TRBJ2-3	14	CATTSGGYTDTQYF
TRBV10-3	TRBJ2-5	13	CAISDGGSETQYF
TRBV3-1	TRBJ1-2	14	CASSPGLGVGGYTF